What follows are 3 T cell receptor beta chains derived from one specimen sequenced in a study of Ad26.COV2.S vaccination and SARS-CoV-2 variants. Profiling relied on immunoSEQ multiplex PCR, and the TCRdb table lists in-frame clones only, not all of them. The repertoire consists of roughly 92,000 clones, with 82% occurring once and the leading ten covering around a sixth. Sequencing was performed on peripheral blood, taken after recovery from COVID-19. The source is a human donor who had recovered from COVID-19.

Only one count was recorded for this clone. The chain couples TRBV19 to TRBJ2-3; weak D call: TRBD2 (6 bases). The CDR3 consists of 16 residues. Trimming removed 2 bases at V and 3 bases at J, with 15 bases between. Germline V gives CDR1 LNHDA, CDR2 SQIVND (reference sequence). Here the CDR3 DNA reads TGTGCCAGTAGTATAAACCCGCTAGCGATAACAGATACGCAGTATTTT. Encoded protein: CASSINPLAITDTQYF.

This clone came up a few times. The gene calls are TRBV5-1 and TRBJ1-6; D remains ambiguous. CDR3 length: 15 residues. V lost 0 bases to trimming and J lost 8 bases, with 12 bases between them. In germline, CDR1 is SGHRS, CDR2 YFSETQ. This CDR3 reads CASSLAGGEDSPLHF. The CDR3 DNA reads TGCGCCAGCAGCTTGGCCGGCGGGGAGGATTCACCCCTCCACTTT.

The chain recombines TRBV27 with TRBJ1-1, with TRBD1 as a possible D gene (5 bases). The CDR3 has 14 amino acids. Trimming cost V 5 bases and J 1 base, with 11 bases left between them. Per germline, CDR1 MNHEY and CDR2 SMNVEV (reference sequence). The CDR3 nucleotides read TGTGCCAGCAGTGTCCCAGGGCGGAACACTGAAGCTTTCTTT. Translating gives CASSVPGRNTEAFF.